These 5 T cell receptor beta chains were all obtained from the same sample, sequenced in a study of cytomegalovirus exposure and HLA in healthy donors (dated by TCRdb to about 2017). Library creation used the immunoSEQ multiplex PCR assay. The multiplex PCR relied on a mix of 60 forward primers for TCR Vbeta segments and 13 reverse primers for TCR Jbeta segments. TCRdb retrieved this table from immuneACCESS and kept in-frame rearrangements only. Not all clones are present; in checked studies, unresolved V genes account for under half, and no reason is known for the remainder. Across this sample there are 150,000 to 200,000 clones, with 65% to 85% seen only once. About 6.3% of the sample is taken by the ten largest. Sample: PBMCs. These receptors were taken from a male donor in good health and CMV-seropositive.

The chain has TRBV19 and TRBJ1-1, with D hard to call. The CDR3 runs 13 residues. Germline CDR1 and CDR2: LNHDA and SQIVND (reference sequence). V was clipped by 5 bases and J by 0 bases, with 7 bases between them. The CDR3 protein is CASSYGMNTEAFF. DNA of the CDR3: TGTGCCAGTAGTTACGGGATGAACACTGAAGCTTTCTTT.

As for this clone: The junction shows a germline mismatch at one end, possibly a read error. The chain employs TRBV2 and TRBJ2-7, with D maybe TRBD1 (6 bases). Germline CDR1 and CDR2: SNHLY and FYNNEI. The CDR3 length is 12 residues. The CDR3 is CASSEGTAQADF. The CDR3, as DNA: TGTGCCAGCAGTGAAGGGACAGCTCAGGCTGATTTC.

This clone was detected a few times. CDR3 DNA sequence: TGTGCCAGCAGTTTTACAGGGCTTAGCAATCAGCCCCAGCATTTT. This translates into CASSFTGLSNQPQHF. J is TRBJ1-5 and V is TRBV27, with D perhaps matching TRBD1 (6 bases). Germline V gene sequence: CDR1 MNHEY, CDR2 SMNVEV (reference sequence). The CDR3 runs 15 residues. Trimming removed 3 bases at V and 0 bases at J, with 9 bases between.

This clone was recorded only once. V usage is TRBV5-1 and J usage is TRBJ1-6; 9 bases map to TRBD1. Per germline, CDR1 SGHRS and CDR2 YFSETQ. The CDR3 runs 17 residues. V gave up 0 bases and J gave up 10 bases; unmatched junction bases: 11. The CDR3 DNA sequence: TGCGCCAGCAGCTTGGCCACGGGACAGGGAAAAGACTCACCCCTCCACTTT. Amino acids: CASSLATGQGKDSPLHF.

A single count supports this clone. One end of the junction is discordant with germline, which a read error may explain. V usage is TRBV7-9 and J usage is TRBJ2-5; TRBD2 agrees at 12 bases. CDR3 length equals 17 residues. Germline V gene lookup returns CDR1 SEHNR and CDR2 FQNEAQ (reference sequence). The CDR3: CSSSTTTSGSIRETQYF. CDR3 DNA sequence: TGTTCCAGCAGCACAACGACTAGCGGGAGTATTCGGGAGACCCAGTACTTC.